This TCR beta chain originates from a study of blood T cell repertoires in COVID-19. The V gene's germline CDR1 is MNHEY and CDR2 SVGAGI. V dropped 3 bases and J dropped 2; count of bases not matched to a gene: 6. The CDR3 contains 15 residues. Generated by immunoSEQ multiplex PCR, the TCRdb table keeps only in-frame clones and is missing some. In the table there are over 80,000 clones, roughly 90% of which are singletons. Sequencing was performed on peripheral blood. The sequence came from a man between 65 and 79 years old with acute or convalescent COVID-19. This rearrangement joins TRBV6-5 to TRBJ1-2, with 7 bases lining up with TRBD1. CDR3 nucleotides: TGTGCCAGCAGTTATAGGGACAGAGGAAACTATGGCTACACCTTC. The encoded protein is CASSYRDRGNYGYTF.